This T cell receptor (beta chain) was observed in a study of OX40 agonist ivuxolimab in advanced cancers. Across the study: In this cohort, patients received ivuxolimab, an agonistic anti-OX40 (CD134) antibody.

Whole-study results and caveats: Within 6 weeks, CD4+ and CD8+ blood T cells expanded clonally at 0.1 to 3.0 mg/kg.

Sequencing was performed with immunoSEQ multiplex PCR; in TCRdb, only in-frame clones are kept and a portion is missing. The table shows roughly 76,000 clones, with more than 85% occurring only once. This clone was observed a handful of times. Antigen unknown. The germline V gene encodes CDR1 SGHAT and CDR2 FQDESV (reference sequence). Trimming took 3 bases from V and 0 from J, leaving 8 bases between them. The CDR3 covers 14 residues. Sample: CD4+ or CD8+ T cells sorted from blood, taken in a trial of the OX40 agonist ivuxolimab. The chain has TRBV11-1 and TRBJ1-2; D is ambiguous. The source of this sequence is an adult with an advanced solid tumor such as melanoma, head and neck, liver or kidney cancer. In nucleotides, the CDR3 is TGTGCCAGCAGCTTTTCGGGAGCTAACTATGGCTACACCTTC. Encoded protein: CASSFSGANYGYTF.